This TCR beta chain is from a study of glioma-infiltrating T cells after dendritic cell vaccination. Background on the study: Autologous tumor lysate was loaded overnight onto monocyte-derived dendritic cells grown seven days with IL-4 and GM-CSF.

V was shortened by 0 bases and J by 0 bases, with 8 bases between the two germline ends. The CDR3 is 15 residues long. Germline CDR1 reads SGHTS; CDR2 reads YDEGEE. Only in-frame clones appear in the TCRdb table, and some are missing; sequencing was by immunoSEQ multiplex PCR. The sample includes around 58,000 clones, approximately 78% seen only once; the top ten take more than 8%. This material consisted of blood, taken before dendritic cell vaccination. The receptor's source is a human donor with glioblastoma. The rearrangement joins TRBV5-8 to TRBJ2-3, with a weak D call TRBD1 (5 bases). CDR3: CASSLAGASTDTQYF. The DNA of the CDR3 is TGTGCCAGCAGCTTGGCTGGGGCCAGCACAGATACGCAGTATTTT. Complete variable domain (other parts from reference TRBV5-8 and TRBJ2-3): EAGVTQSPTHLIKTRGQQATLRCSPISGHTSVYWYQQALGLGLQFLLWYDEGEERNRGNFPPRFSGRQFPNYSSELNVNALELEDSALYLCASSLAGASTDTQYFGPGTRLTVL.